This T cell receptor (beta chain) is drawn from a study of cytomegalovirus exposure and HLA in healthy donors. Details on this clone: Its antigen is not identified.

Overall study results and limits: An analysis that was carried out later associated 16,951 TCR beta sequences with HLA alleles at 0.05 false discovery rate.

The CDR3 covers 12 residues. V lost 8 bases and J 2 bases, leaving 9 bases between the germline ends. Per germline, CDR1 MNHEY and CDR2 SVGAGI. Primers: 60 Vbeta forward and 13 Jbeta reverse. Data came from immunoSEQ multiplex PCR; TCRdb stores just in-frame clones and leaves some out. The table lists about 100,000 clones, more than 75% of them singletons. V gene TRBV6-5 combines with J gene TRBJ1-2; unclear D gene. Material for sequencing was PBMCs. The sequence came from a woman aged 45-65 years in good health and CMV-seropositive. The CDR3 coding sequence is TGTGCCAGCTCAGAGAGGAACTATGGCTACACCTTC. Protein sequence: CASSERNYGYTF.